Listed here are 2 T cell receptor beta chains from one sample, sequenced in a study of identical twins (TCRdb year 2016). Library generation was performed with 5' RACE. This sample was sequenced with an Illumina HiSeq 2000. TCRdb reran the public reads through fastp at Q25 and MiXCR, keeping productive beta chains. CDR3 protein sequences are deduplicated, and each keeps its most common genes and DNA. The sample contains about 720,000 distinct CDR3 sequences, roughly 8% of them found a single time. Approximately 0.94% of the sample rests with the top ten. This same sample was also taken into another study, of yellow fever vaccine responses in identical twins.

The sample consisted of PBMCs. All receptors come from a woman aged 18-29 years in good health.

Only a few counts were recorded for this clonotype. The V call is TRBV6-2 or TRBV6-3, the J call TRBJ2-7; 8 nucleotides agree with TRBD2. This CDR3 is 14 amino acids long. The germline V gene has CDR1 MNHEY and CDR2 SVGEGT. Trimming removed 2 bases from V and 3 bases from J; junction bases left unmatched: 3. CDR3 sequence: CASSYRGGNYEQYF. The CDR3 nucleotides read TGTGCCAGCAGTTACCGGGGGGGCAACTACGAGCAGTACTTC.

This clonotype has only a few counts. The rearrangement joins TRBV29-1 to TRBJ2-7; 7 bases fit TRBD2. Germline CDR1 reads SQVTM; CDR2 reads ANQGSEA. The CDR3 is 12 residues long. V shed 6 bases, J shed 7 bases, and the junction held 9 bases outside the gene matches. The chain's CDR3 is CSVAREGQEQYF. CDR3 sequence (DNA): TGCAGCGTCGCTAGGGAGGGGCAGGAGCAGTACTTC.